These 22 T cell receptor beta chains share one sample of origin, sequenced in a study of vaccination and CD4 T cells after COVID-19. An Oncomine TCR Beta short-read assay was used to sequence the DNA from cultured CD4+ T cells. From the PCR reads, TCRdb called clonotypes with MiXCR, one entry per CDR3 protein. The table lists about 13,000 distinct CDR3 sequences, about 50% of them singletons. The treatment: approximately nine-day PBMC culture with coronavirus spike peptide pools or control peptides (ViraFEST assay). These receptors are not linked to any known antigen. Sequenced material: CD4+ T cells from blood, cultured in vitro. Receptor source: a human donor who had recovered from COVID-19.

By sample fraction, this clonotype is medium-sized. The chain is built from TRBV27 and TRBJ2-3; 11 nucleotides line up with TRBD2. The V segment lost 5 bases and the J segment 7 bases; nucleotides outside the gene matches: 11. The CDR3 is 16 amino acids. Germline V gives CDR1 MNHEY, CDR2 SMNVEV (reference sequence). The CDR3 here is CASSGLAGGSLNTQYF. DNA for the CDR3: TGTGCCAGCAGTGGCCTAGCGGGAGGATCGTTAAATACGCAGTATTTT.

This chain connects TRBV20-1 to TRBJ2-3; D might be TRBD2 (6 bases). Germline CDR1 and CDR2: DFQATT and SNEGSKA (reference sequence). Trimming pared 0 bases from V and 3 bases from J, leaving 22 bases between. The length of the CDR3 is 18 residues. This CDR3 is CSARDLFGGERRTDTQYF. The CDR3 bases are TGCAGTGCTAGAGATCTGTTCGGGGGAGAGAGGAGAACAGATACGCAGTATTTT.

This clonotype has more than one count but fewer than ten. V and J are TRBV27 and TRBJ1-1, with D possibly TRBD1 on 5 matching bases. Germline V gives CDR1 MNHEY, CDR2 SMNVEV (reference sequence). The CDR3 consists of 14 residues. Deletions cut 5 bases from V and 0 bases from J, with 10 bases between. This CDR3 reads CASSPRGVNTEAFF. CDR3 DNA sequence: TGTGCCAGCAGTCCCCGGGGGGTGAACACTGAAGCTTTCTTT.

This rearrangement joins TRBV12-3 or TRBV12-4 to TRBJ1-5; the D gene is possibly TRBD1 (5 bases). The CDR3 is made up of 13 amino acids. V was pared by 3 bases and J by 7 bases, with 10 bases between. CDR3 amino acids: CASSFRGGQPQHF. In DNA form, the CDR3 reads TGTGCCAGCAGTTTTAGGGGAGGGCAGCCCCAGCATTTT.

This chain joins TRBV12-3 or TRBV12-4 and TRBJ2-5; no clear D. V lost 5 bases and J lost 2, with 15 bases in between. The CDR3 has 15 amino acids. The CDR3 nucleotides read TGTGCCAGCAGTGAGCGCCGCCGACAACAAGAGACCCAGTACTTC. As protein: CASSERRRQQETQYF.

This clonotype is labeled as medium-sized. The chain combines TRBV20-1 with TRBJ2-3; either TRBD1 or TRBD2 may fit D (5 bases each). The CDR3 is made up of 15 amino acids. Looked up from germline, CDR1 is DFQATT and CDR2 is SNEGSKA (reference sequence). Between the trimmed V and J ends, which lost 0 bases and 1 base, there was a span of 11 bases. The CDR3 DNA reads TGCAGTGCTAGAGATCTGGGACGCCGCACAGATACGCAGTATTTT. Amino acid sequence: CSARDLGRRTDTQYF.

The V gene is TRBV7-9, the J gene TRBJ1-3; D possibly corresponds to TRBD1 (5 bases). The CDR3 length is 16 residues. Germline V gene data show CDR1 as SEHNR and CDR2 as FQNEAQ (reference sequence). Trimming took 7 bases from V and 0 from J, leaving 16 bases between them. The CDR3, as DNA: TGTGCCAGCACTCTCGCCAGGGTGTTCTCTGGAAACACCATATATTTT. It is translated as CASTLARVFSGNTIYF. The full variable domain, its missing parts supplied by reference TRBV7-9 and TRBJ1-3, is DTGVSQNPRHKITKRGQNVTFRCDPISEHNRLYWYRQTLGQGPEFLTYFQNEAQLEKSRLLSDRFSAERPKGSFSTLEIQRTEQGDSAMYLCASTLARVFSGNTIYFGEGSWLTVV.

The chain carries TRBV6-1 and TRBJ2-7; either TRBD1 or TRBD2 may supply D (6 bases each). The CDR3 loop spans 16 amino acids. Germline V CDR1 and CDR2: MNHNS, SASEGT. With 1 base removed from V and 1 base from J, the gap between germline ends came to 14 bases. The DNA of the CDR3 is TGTGCCAGCAGTGAAGACGAGGGGGGCGCGTCCTACGAGCAGTACTTC. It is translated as CASSEDEGGASYEQYF.

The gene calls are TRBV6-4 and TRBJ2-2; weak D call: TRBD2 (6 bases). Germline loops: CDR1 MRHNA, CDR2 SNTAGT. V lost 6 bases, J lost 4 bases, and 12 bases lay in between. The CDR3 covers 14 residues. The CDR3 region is CASRTSLGTGELFF. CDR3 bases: TGTGCCAGCAGGACTAGTTTGGGCACCGGGGAGCTGTTTTTT.

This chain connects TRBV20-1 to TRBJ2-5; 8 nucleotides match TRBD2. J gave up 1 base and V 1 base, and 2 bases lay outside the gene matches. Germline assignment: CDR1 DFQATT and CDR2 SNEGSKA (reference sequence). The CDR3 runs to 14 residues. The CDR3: CSARASGPQETQYF. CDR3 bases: TGCAGTGCTAGAGCTAGCGGGCCCCAAGAGACCCAGTACTTC.

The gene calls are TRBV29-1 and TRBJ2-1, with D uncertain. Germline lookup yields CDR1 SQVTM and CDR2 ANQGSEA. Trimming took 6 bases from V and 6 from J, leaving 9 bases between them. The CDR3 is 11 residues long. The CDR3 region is CSVRSVNEQFF. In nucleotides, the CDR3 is TGCAGCGTGAGGTCCGTCAATGAGCAGTTCTTC.

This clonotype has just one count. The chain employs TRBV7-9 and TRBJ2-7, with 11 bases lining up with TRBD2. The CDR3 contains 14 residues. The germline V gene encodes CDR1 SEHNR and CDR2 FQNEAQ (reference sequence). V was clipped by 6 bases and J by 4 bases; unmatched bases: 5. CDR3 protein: CASRPSGRRYEQYF. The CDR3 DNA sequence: TGTGCCAGCAGACCTAGCGGGAGGAGATACGAGCAGTACTTC.

The CDR3 coding sequence is TGTGCCAGCAGACCGAGGCGCGGCAGCCCCCCAAGAGAGCAGTACTTC. It is translated as CASRPRRGSPPREQYF. This chain joins TRBV10-3 and TRBJ2-7; no clear D gene. The CDR3 runs 16 residues. Trimming cost V 10 bases and J 7 bases, with 29 bases left between them. Germline lookup yields CDR1 ENHRY and CDR2 SYGVKD.

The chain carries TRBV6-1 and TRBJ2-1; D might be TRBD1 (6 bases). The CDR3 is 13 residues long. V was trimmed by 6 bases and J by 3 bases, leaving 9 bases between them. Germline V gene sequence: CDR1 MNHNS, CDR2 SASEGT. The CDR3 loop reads CASRTGFYNEQFF. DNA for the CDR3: TGTGCCAGCAGGACAGGATTCTACAATGAGCAGTTCTTC.

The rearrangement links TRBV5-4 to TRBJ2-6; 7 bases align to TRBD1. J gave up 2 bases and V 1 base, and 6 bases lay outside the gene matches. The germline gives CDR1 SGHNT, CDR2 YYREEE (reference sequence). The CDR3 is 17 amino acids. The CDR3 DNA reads TGTGCCAGCAGCTTGAAGAAGGGGGCGACTGGGGCCAACGTCCTGACTTTC. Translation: CASSLKKGATGANVLTF.

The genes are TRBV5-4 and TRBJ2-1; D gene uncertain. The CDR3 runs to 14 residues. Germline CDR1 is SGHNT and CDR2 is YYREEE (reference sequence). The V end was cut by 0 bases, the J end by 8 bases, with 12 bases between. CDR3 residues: CASSLAASSDEQFF. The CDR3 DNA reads TGTGCCAGCAGCTTGGCCGCTAGTTCCGATGAGCAGTTCTTC.

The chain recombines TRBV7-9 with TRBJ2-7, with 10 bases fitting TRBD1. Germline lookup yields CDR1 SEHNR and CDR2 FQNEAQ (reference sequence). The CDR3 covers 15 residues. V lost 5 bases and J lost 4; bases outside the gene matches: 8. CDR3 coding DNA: TGTGCCAGCAGCCCTGATATGGGACAGGGGTACGAGCAGTACTTC. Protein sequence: CASSPDMGQGYEQYF.

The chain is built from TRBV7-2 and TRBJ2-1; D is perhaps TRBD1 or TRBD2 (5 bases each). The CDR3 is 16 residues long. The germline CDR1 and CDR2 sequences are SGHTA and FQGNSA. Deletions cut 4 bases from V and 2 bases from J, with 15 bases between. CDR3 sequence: CASSSSSRTTYNEQFF. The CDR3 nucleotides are TGTGCCAGCAGCTCCTCTAGCCGGACAACCTACAATGAGCAGTTCTTC.

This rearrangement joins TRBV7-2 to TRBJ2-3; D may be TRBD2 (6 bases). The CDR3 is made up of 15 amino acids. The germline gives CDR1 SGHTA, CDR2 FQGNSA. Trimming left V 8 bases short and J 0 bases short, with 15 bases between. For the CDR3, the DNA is TGTGCCAGCCGGGGCCGCGGGACTAGCACAGATACGCAGTATTTT. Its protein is CASRGRGTSTDTQYF.

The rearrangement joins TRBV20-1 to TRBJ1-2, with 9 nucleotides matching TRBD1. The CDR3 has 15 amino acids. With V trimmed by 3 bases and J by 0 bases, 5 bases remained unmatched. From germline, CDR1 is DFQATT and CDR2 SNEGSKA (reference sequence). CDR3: CSASRGDRANYGYTF. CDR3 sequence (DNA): TGCAGTGCTAGCCGCGGGGACAGGGCTAACTATGGCTACACCTTC.

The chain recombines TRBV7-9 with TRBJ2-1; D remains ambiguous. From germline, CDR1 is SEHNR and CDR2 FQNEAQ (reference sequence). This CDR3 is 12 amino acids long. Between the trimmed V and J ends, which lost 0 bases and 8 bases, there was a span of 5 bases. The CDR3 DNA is TGTGCCAGCAGCTTAGCGTTCTATGAGCAGTTCTTC. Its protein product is CASSLAFYEQFF.

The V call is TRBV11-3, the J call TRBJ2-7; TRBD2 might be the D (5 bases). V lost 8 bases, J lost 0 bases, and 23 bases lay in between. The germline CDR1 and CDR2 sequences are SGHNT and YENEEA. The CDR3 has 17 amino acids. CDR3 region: CASPTSENSYNSYEQYF. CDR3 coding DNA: TGTGCCAGCCCCACTAGTGAGAACAGCTACAACTCCTACGAGCAGTACTTC.